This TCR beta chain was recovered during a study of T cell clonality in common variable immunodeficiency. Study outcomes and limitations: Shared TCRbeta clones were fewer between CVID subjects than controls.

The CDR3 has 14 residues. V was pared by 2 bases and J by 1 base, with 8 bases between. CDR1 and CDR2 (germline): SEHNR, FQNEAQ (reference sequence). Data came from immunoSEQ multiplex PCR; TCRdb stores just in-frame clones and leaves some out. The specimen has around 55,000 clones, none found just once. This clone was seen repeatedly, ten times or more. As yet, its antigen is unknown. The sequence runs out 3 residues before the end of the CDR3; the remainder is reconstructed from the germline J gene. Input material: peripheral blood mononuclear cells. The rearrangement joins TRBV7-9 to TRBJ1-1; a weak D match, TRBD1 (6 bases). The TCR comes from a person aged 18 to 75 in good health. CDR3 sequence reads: CASSLQGWNTEAFF. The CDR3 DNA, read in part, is TGTGCCAGCAGCTTACAGGGGTGGAACACTGAA.